These T cell receptor beta chains were read from a single sample in a study of CD4 T cells in relation to SARS-CoV-2 and coronaviruses. Sequencing used immunoSEQ multiplex PCR; TCRdb keeps in-frame clones, though not all of them. The sample has more than 55,000 clones; 86% are singletons. Sequencing input: memory CD4+ T cells from PBMCs. The origin of the receptors is a human donor in good health. CDR3s include the opening cysteine and the closing phenylalanine or tryptophan. Each record gives: V gene, D gene, clone size, J gene, CDR3 protein, CDR3 DNA. The D gene is left open where the match is weak. For some rows the clone size is stated as once, few or many, or as a class when expanded; others skip it.

TRBV28	.	.	TRBJ2-2	CASRKERLANTGELFF	TGTGCCAGCAGGAAGGAGAGGTTGGCTAACACCGGGGAGCTGTTTTTT
TRBV18	.	.	TRBJ2-2	CASSPGRSITFFPGELFF	TGTGCCAGCTCACCGGGCAGGTCGATTACGTTTTTCCCCGGGGAGCTGTTTTTT
TRBV11-2	.	few	TRBJ2-1	CASSRDPGGEQFF	TGTGCCAGCAGCCGGGATCCCGGGGGAGAGCAGTTCTTC
TRBV10-1	.	.	TRBJ2-2	CASSEMREIKGGELFF	TGCGCCAGCAGTGAGATGAGGGAAATCAAAGGCGGGGAGCTGTTTTTT
TRBV6-1	TRBD1	.	TRBJ2-7	CASRKGDRGSYEQYF	TGTGCCAGCAGAAAAGGGGACAGGGGTTCCTACGAGCAGTACTTC
TRBV7-2	.	.	TRBJ2-1	CASSLGGQTYNEQFF	TGTGCCAGCAGCTTAGGTGGACAGACTTACAATGAGCAGTTCTTC
TRBV28	.	.	TRBJ1-5	CASIQEVNSNQPQHF	TGTGCCAGCATTCAGGAGGTTAATAGCAATCAGCCCCAGCATTTT
TRBV4-2	.	.	TRBJ2-7	CASSQGGKDTYEQYF	TGTGCCAGCAGCCAAGGAGGGAAGGATACCTACGAGCAGTACTTC
TRBV18	.	.	TRBJ1-5	CASSPQGNSNQPQHF	TGTGCCAGCTCACCACAGGGGAATAGCAATCAGCCCCAGCATTTT
TRBV9	TRBD1	.	TRBJ2-2	CASSKGTGTTGELFF	TGTGCCAGCAGCAAAGGGACAGGGACCACCGGGGAGCTGTTTTTT
TRBV5-1	.	.	TRBJ1-2	CASRPDGNYGYTF	TGCGCCAGCAGACCCGACGGGAACTATGGCTACACCTTC
TRBV21-1	.	.	TRBJ2-1	CASSRGGDLSSYNEQFF	TGTGCCAGCAGCAGGGGGGGGGACTTGAGCTCCTACAATGAGCAGTTCTTC
TRBV3-1/TRBV3-2	.	.	TRBJ2-7	CASSPSRDGRLKQYF	TGTGCCAGCAGTCCAAGCCGGGACGGACGGTTGAAGCAGTACTTC
TRBV11-3	TRBD2	.	TRBJ2-1	CASSLGAGGGQFF	TGTGCCAGCAGCTTGGGAGCGGGGGGGGGCCAGTTCTTC
TRBV19	.	once	TRBJ1-2	CASTSQGQGYGYTF	TGTGCCAGTACCTCACAGGGCCAGGGCTATGGCTACACCTTC
TRBV19	.	.	TRBJ1-5	CASSIGRREDQPQHF	TGTGCCAGTAGTATTGGCAGGCGGGAGGATCAGCCCCAGCATTTT
TRBV6-5	TRBD2	.	TRBJ2-3	CASSYLLAGGPDTQYF	TGTGCCAGCAGTTACTTACTAGCGGGAGGGCCCGATACGCAGTATTTT
TRBV28	.	few	TRBJ1-1	CASNTQGQGTGNTEAFF	TGTGCCAGCAATACCCAGGGACAAGGGACGGGGAACACTGAAGCTTTCTTT
TRBV24-1	.	.	TRBJ1-5	CATSRRSSNQPQHF	TGTGCCACCTCACGACGGAGTAGCAATCAGCCCCAGCATTTT
TRBV19	TRBD1	once	TRBJ2-1	CASSETGDLYNEQFF	TGTGCCAGTAGTGAAACAGGGGACCTTTACAATGAGCAGTTCTTC
TRBV7-9	TRBD1	.	TRBJ2-7	CASSPGTGSSEQYF	TGTGCCAGCAGCCCCGGGACAGGAAGTTCCGAGCAGTACTTC
TRBV28	TRBD1	few	TRBJ2-3	CASSRQGRLSGLDTQYF	TGTGCCAGCAGCCGACAGGGGAGGTTAAGTGGTTTAGATACGCAGTATTTT
TRBV11-2	TRBD2	.	TRBJ2-7	CASSSTSGSGEQYF	TGTGCCAGCAGCTCGACTAGCGGGAGTGGCGAGCAGTACTTC
TRBV18	TRBD1	.	TRBJ2-5	CASSPPARGETQYF	TGTGCCAGCTCACCACCGGCCAGGGGGGAGACCCAGTACTTC
TRBV6-1	TRBD1	.	TRBJ2-3	CASSEMLSGGRPDTQYF	TGTGCCAGCAGTGAAATGTTGTCAGGGGGTCGGCCAGATACGCAGTATTTT